This T cell receptor beta chain was obtained from a study of T cell responses to AZD1222 COVID-19 vaccine. Study-level points and caveats: Spike-specific TCR breadth and depth grew following two AZD1222 doses. There were mostly white British donors and more females than males, and clonal diversity was possibly underestimated. The number of AZD1222 recipients seropositive at baseline was only five or six.

Of note for this clone: Its target is not known.

The germline V gene has CDR1 SGHTA and CDR2 FQGNSA. This CDR3 has 14 amino acids. The V end was cut by 1 base, the J end by 3 bases, with 7 bases between. The table came from immunoSEQ multiplex PCR; TCRdb's copy has only in-frame clones and leaves some out. The table shows approximately 130,000 clones, with roughly 91% occurring only once. Sequenced material: peripheral blood, taken on day 0 of MenACWY control vaccination. This sequence joins TRBV7-2 and TRBJ1-5; the D gene is possibly TRBD1 (5 bases). The TCR sequence derives from an adult in good health. The CDR3 reads CASSLDRTNQPQHF. Written as DNA, the CDR3 is TGTGCCAGCAGCTTAGACAGGACCAATCAGCCCCAGCATTTT.